The 28 T cell receptor beta chains given below trace back to one sample, sequenced in a study of T cells after yellow fever vaccination. Each CDR3 protein gets one entry after TCRdb re-called the 5' RACE reads with MiXCR. Here the sample spans a few hundred thousand distinct CDR3 sequences, roughly 7% being singletons. The sample was PBMCs, taken 45 days after the first yellow fever vaccination. All receptors come from a man aged 18 to 29 who received the YFV17D yellow fever vaccine.

This clonotype was detected only a few times. The rearrangement links TRBV7-2 to TRBJ1-5, with 8 nucleotides matching TRBD1. CDR1 is SGHTA and CDR2 is FQGNSA in the germline V gene. The CDR3 sequence is 15 residues long. With V trimmed by 5 bases and J by 2 bases, 5 bases remained unmatched. This CDR3 is CASSPSGQGNQPQHF. The CDR3 region has the DNA TGTGCCAGCAGCCCCTCGGGACAGGGCAATCAGCCCCAGCATTTT.

This clonotype showed up just a few times. This chain links TRBV20-1 with TRBJ1-1, with D tentatively TRBD1 (5 bases). Per the germline V gene, CDR1 is DFQATT and CDR2 is SNEGSKA (reference sequence). The CDR3 is made up of 14 amino acids. The germline V and J ends were trimmed by 3 bases and 0 bases, with 11 bases remaining between them. The CDR3 DNA reads as TGCAGTGCTAGCGCGGGGCAGGTGAACACTGAAGCTTTCTTT. Protein product: CSASAGQVNTEAFF.

This clonotype was detected a few times. This chain uses TRBV7-9 with TRBJ1-5; 9 bases are shared with TRBD1. The length of the CDR3 is 16 residues. The junction had 11 bases not matched to a gene; V was cut back by 5 bases and J by 6 bases. Germline-derived CDR1 and CDR2 are SEHNR and FQNEAQ (reference sequence). The DNA for the CDR3 is TGTGCCAGCAGCCGGGGAGATACAGGGGGCGGTCAGCCCCAGCATTTT. It is translated as CASSRGDTGGGQPQHF. Supplemented by reference TRBV7-9 and TRBJ1-5, the full variable domain reads DTGVSQNPRHKITKRGQNVTFRCDPISEHNRLYWYRQTLGQGPEFLTYFQNEAQLEKSRLLSDRFSAERPKGSFSTLEIQRTEQGDSAMYLCASSRGDTGGGQPQHFGDGTRLSIL.

This clonotype was observed a handful of times. This sequence joins TRBV18 and TRBJ1-1, with D tentatively TRBD1 (5 bases). Germline loops: CDR1 KGHSH, CDR2 LQKENI. The CDR3 has 16 residues. The V gene lost 2 bases and the J gene lost 4 bases, with 17 bases spanning the gap. The CDR3 DNA reads TGTGCCAGCTCACCAACCGGCCCTGGGGCCTTCACTGAAGCTTTCTTT. Amino acid sequence: CASSPTGPGAFTEAFF.

There are a few counts of this clonotype. The chain carries TRBV7-9 and TRBJ2-3, with 8 bases matching TRBD1. The CDR3 loop spans 15 amino acids. The V segment lost 4 bases and the J segment 3 bases; nucleotides outside the gene matches: 6. Germline V CDR1 and CDR2: SEHNR, FQNEAQ (reference sequence). The CDR3 reads CASSWDRRGTDTQYF. CDR3 DNA: TGTGCCAGCAGCTGGGACAGGAGAGGGACAGATACGCAGTATTTT.

This clonotype was counted only a few times. The CDR3, as DNA: TGTGCCAGCAGCGCGAATGGTCGGGGGGGCGCAGATACGCAGTATTTT. As protein: CASSANGRGGADTQYF. The chain has TRBV28 and TRBJ2-3, with 8 bases that match TRBD2. Germline V gene lookup returns CDR1 MDHEN and CDR2 SYDVKM. Germline trimming cut 6 bases from V and 4 bases from J; bases unmatched to any gene: 12. The CDR3 loop spans 16 amino acids.

This clonotype was recorded a few times. In DNA, the CDR3 is TGTGCCAGCAGCAATAGACAGACCTACGAGCAGTACTTC. As protein: CASSNRQTYEQYF. The chain is built from TRBV27 and TRBJ2-7; D is possibly TRBD1 (5 bases). There are 13 residues in the CDR3. V was pared by 6 bases and J by 2 bases, with 11 bases between. Germline CDR1 is MNHEY and CDR2 is SMNVEV (reference sequence).

The sample holds many counts of this clonotype. The chain combines TRBV5-1 with TRBJ2-7; D perhaps matches TRBD1 (6 bases). The CDR3 is 14 amino acids. Trimming removed 0 bases at V and 2 bases at J, with 9 bases between. Germline loops: CDR1 SGHRS, CDR2 YFSETQ. The CDR3 nucleotides read TGCGCCAGCAGCTTGGCATGGACAGCCTACGAGCAGTACTTC. It yields the protein CASSLAWTAYEQYF.

This clonotype showed up many times. The chain recombines TRBV6-1 with TRBJ2-3; 9 bases agree with TRBD1. Germline V CDR1 and CDR2: MNHNS, SASEGT. Trimming cost V 5 bases and J 1 base; bases outside gene matches: 7. The CDR3 is 16 amino acids. The CDR3, as DNA: TGTGCCAGCAGTAGGACAGGGGTGCTACGCACAGATACGCAGTATTTT. Encoded protein: CASSRTGVLRTDTQYF.

This clonotype turned up a few times. The gene calls are TRBV20-1 and TRBJ1-2, with D perhaps matching TRBD1 (6 bases). The germline V and J ends were trimmed by 0 bases and 7 bases, with 15 bases remaining between them. The germline gives CDR1 DFQATT, CDR2 SNEGSKA (reference sequence). The CDR3 contains 14 residues. CDR3: CSARDSSRGGGYTF. In DNA form, the CDR3 reads TGCAGTGCTAGAGATTCGAGCAGGGGTGGTGGCTACACCTTC.

This clonotype was observed many times. The V gene is TRBV7-9, the J gene TRBJ1-2; 7 bases agree with TRBD1. Germline trimming cut 1 base from V and 2 bases from J; bases unmatched to any gene: 10. The germline gives CDR1 SEHNR, CDR2 FQNEAQ (reference sequence). This CDR3 has 17 amino acids. CDR3: CASSLGRLRDSNYGYTF. CDR3 DNA sequence: TGTGCCAGCAGCTTAGGGCGGCTTAGGGACAGCAACTATGGCTACACCTTC.

This clonotype was recorded a few times. The chain couples TRBV5-1 to TRBJ2-7; TRBD1 aligns across 7 bases. V was pared by 4 bases and J by 3 bases, with 7 bases of the junction left unmatched. The germline gives CDR1 SGHRS, CDR2 YFSETQ. The CDR3 is 14 amino acids. This CDR3 is CASSLDRHLYEQYV. The CDR3 nucleotides read TGCGCCAGCAGCCTGGACAGGCACCTCTACGAGCAGTACGTC.

This clonotype was observed a few times. This sequence may be a read error, since a much larger clone differs from it by one base. The chain is built from TRBV6-1 and TRBJ2-1, with 14 bases lining up with TRBD2. This CDR3 spans 15 amino acids. From germline, CDR1 is MNHNS and CDR2 SASEGT. V lost 7 bases and J lost 6; bases outside the gene matches: 5. The CDR3: CASTPGLAGANEQFF. The CDR3 DNA sequence: TGTGCCAGCACCCCGGGACTAGCGGGGGCCAATGAGCAGTTCTTC.

The chain uses TRBV5-1 and TRBJ2-2; tentatively, D is TRBD1 (6 bases). Trimming pared 2 bases from V and 3 bases from J, leaving 11 bases between. The CDR3 is made up of 15 amino acids. The V gene's germline CDR1 is SGHRS and CDR2 YFSETQ. CDR3 loop: CASSFRDTYTGELFF. The CDR3 DNA sequence: TGCGCCAGCAGCTTCCGGGACACCTACACCGGGGAGCTGTTTTTT.

Here the CDR3 DNA reads TGTGCTAGTGGTTTGGTTTTAGGATCACCCCTCCACTTT. Translated: CASGLVLGSPLHF. This chain joins TRBV12-5 and TRBJ1-6, with D unclear. This CDR3 has 13 amino acids. The ends were cut back, 0 bases at V and 10 bases at J, with 7 bases in the middle. From germline, CDR1 is LGHNT and CDR2 FRNRAP.

A remark on this clonotype: A read error may account for a junction end that differs from germline. This chain joins TRBV3-1 and TRBJ2-1; D is unclear. Germline CDR1 is LGHDT and CDR2 is YNNKEL (reference sequence). The CDR3 is 15 amino acids. The CDR3 loop is CACSQDVSSYNEQFF. CDR3 nucleotides: TGTGCCTGCAGCCAAGACGTGTCGAGCTACAATGAGCAGTTCTTC.

Many counts were recorded for this clonotype. V and J are TRBV2 and TRBJ1-1, with D possibly being TRBD1 (5 bases). V was shortened by 3 bases and J by 9 bases, with 11 bases between the two germline ends. The length of the CDR3 is 12 residues. Germline V lookup: CDR1 SNHLY, CDR2 FYNNEI. The CDR3 loop is CASSEEGSQAFF. The DNA for the CDR3 is TGTGCCAGCAGTGAGGAGGGGTCACAAGCTTTCTTT.

In its sample, this clonotype was seen many times. This sequence joins TRBV6-1 and TRBJ1-5; weak D call: TRBD1 (5 bases). The length of the CDR3 is 14 residues. Trimming cost V 6 bases and J 6 bases, with 15 bases left between them. Germline V gene data show CDR1 as MNHNS and CDR2 as SASEGT. CDR3 sequence reads: CASRPSIGGQPQHF. In DNA form, the CDR3 reads TGTGCCAGCAGACCATCGATTGGGGGTCAGCCCCAGCATTTT.

The V gene is TRBV5-1, the J gene TRBJ2-1, with 9 nucleotides matching TRBD2. The CDR3 length is 15 residues. Germline V gene lookup returns CDR1 SGHRS and CDR2 YFSETQ. V was pared by 4 bases and J by 9 bases, with 11 bases of the junction left unmatched. This chain's CDR3 is CASSPDSGGGSEQFF. The CDR3 DNA reads as TGCGCCAGCAGCCCAGATAGCGGGGGTGGGAGTGAGCAGTTCTTC.

The chain recombines TRBV30 with TRBJ1-1; D is ambiguous. Germline CDR1 and CDR2: GTSNPN and SVGIG (reference sequence). This CDR3 spans 12 amino acids. V lost 3 bases to trimming and J lost 4 bases, with 9 bases between them. The CDR3 DNA sequence: TGTGCCTGGAGCCCCACGGGCACTGAAGCTTTCTTT. Translation: CAWSPTGTEAFF. The entire variable domain, with the rest obtained from reference TRBV30 and TRBJ1-1, is as follows: SQTIHQWPATLVQPVGSPLSLECTVEGTSNPNLYWYRQAAGRGLQLLFYSVGIGQISSEVPQNLSASRPQDRQFILSSKKLLLSDSGFYLCAWSPTGTEAFFGQGTRLTVV.

This clonotype was observed a few times. The chain links TRBV7-8 to TRBJ2-5, with 9 bases lining up with TRBD2. V lost 4 bases, J lost 3 bases, and 9 bases stayed unmatched. Germline CDR1 and CDR2: SGHVS and FQNEAQ. The CDR3 covers 16 residues. The CDR3 DNA reads TGTGCCAGCAGCTCATTGCGGGGGGGCCAGAAAGAGACCCAGTACTTC. This translates into CASSSLRGGQKETQYF.

V gene TRBV20-1 combines with J gene TRBJ2-1; D possibly corresponds to TRBD2 (7 bases). The CDR3 extends over 13 amino acids. V lost 6 bases and J 6 bases, leaving 15 bases between the germline ends. Germline V gives CDR1 DFQATT, CDR2 SNEGSKA (reference sequence). This chain's CDR3 is CSARRRGLNEQFF. The DNA of the CDR3 is TGCAGTGCCCGACGGCGGGGGCTCAATGAGCAGTTCTTC.

The chain has TRBV5-1 and TRBJ2-7; maybe TRBD1 (6 bases). Germline V gives CDR1 SGHRS, CDR2 YFSETQ. Deletions cut 0 bases from V and 6 bases from J, with 19 bases between. The CDR3 covers 16 residues. The DNA for the CDR3 is TGCGCCAGCAGCTTGGGGACCTATCCAGGGGCTCGCGAGCAGTACTTC. Protein: CASSLGTYPGAREQYF.

This clonotype was observed a few times. The chain employs TRBV6-1 and TRBJ1-3, with 9 nucleotides matching TRBD1. V trimming: 7 bases; J trimming: 0 bases; junction bases outside the gene matches: 16. CDR1 MNHNS and CDR2 SASEGT come from the germline V gene. This CDR3 spans 19 amino acids. CDR3: CASTHMGDRAFYSGNTIYF. In DNA form, the CDR3 reads TGTGCCAGCACCCATATGGGGGACAGGGCGTTCTACTCTGGAAACACCATATATTTT.

This clonotype was seen at least ten times. This sequence joins TRBV18 and TRBJ2-5; D gene unclear. CDR1 KGHSH and CDR2 LQKENI come from the germline V gene. The CDR3 is 11 residues long. V lost 6 bases to trimming and J lost 2 bases, with 4 bases between them. CDR3 coding DNA: TGTGCCAGCTCGCAACAAGAGACCCAGTACTTC. Translated: CASSQQETQYF.

The chain couples TRBV3-1 to TRBJ2-1; either TRBD1 or TRBD2 may supply D (6 bases each). The V end was cut by 4 bases, the J end by 6 bases, with 16 bases between. CDR1 and CDR2 from the germline V gene are LGHDT and YNNKEL (reference sequence). CDR3 length: 15 residues. The CDR3 loop is CASSRPTGGRNEQFF. CDR3 DNA sequence: TGTGCCAGCAGCCGCCCAACTGGGGGGCGCAATGAGCAGTTCTTC.

This clonotype was found many times. This chain connects TRBV5-1 to TRBJ2-7; D not certain. The germline V gene encodes CDR1 SGHRS and CDR2 YFSETQ. V lost 5 bases and J lost 0, with 12 bases in between. There are 14 residues in the CDR3. CDR3 residues: CASRNPRSSYEQYF. In DNA, the CDR3 is TGCGCCAGCAGGAATCCCCGGAGCTCCTACGAGCAGTACTTC. The full variable domain, in which reference TRBV5-1 and TRBJ2-7 provide the parts outside the CDR3, is KAGVTQTPRYLIKTRGQQVTLSCSPISGHRSVSWYQQTPGQGLQFLFEYFSETQRNKGNFPGRFSGRQFSNSRSEMNVSTLELGDSALYLCASRNPRSSYEQYFGPGTRLTVT.

This clonotype has at least ten counts. CDR3 sequence (DNA): TGTGCCAGCAGTTACCGAACTGACAGAGATACGCAGTATTTT. Protein: CASSYRTDRDTQYF. The J gene is TRBJ2-3, the V gene TRBV6-5; D is perhaps TRBD1 (5 bases). This CDR3 spans 14 amino acids. Germline V lookup: CDR1 MNHEY, CDR2 SVGAGI. Trimming took 2 bases from V and 5 from J, leaving 11 bases between them.